Listed below are T cell receptor beta chains from one sample, sequenced in a study of blood T cell repertoires in COVID-19. Profiling relied on immunoSEQ multiplex PCR, and the TCRdb table lists in-frame clones only, not all of them. The table shows some 290,000 clones, with 70% to 90% occurring only once. Sequenced material: peripheral blood. The origin of the receptors is a young man with active or convalescent COVID-19. Both conserved end residues are trimmed from each CDR3.

j_call v_call cdr3_aa
TRBJ2-2 TRBV9 ASSPRGGAGGELF
TRBJ2-7 TRBV13 ASSLTRGGEQY
TRBJ2-1 TRBV2 ASSLRGSSYNEQF
TRBJ2-5 TRBV14 ASSPETGYETQY
TRBJ1-5 TRBV3-1/TRBV3-2 ASSQDRQPQH
TRBJ1-1 TRBV11-3 ASRITGGAEAF
TRBJ2-1 TRBV3-1/TRBV3-2 ASSQDPSGAHNEQF
TRBJ1-3 TRBV14 ASSQAAGNTIY
TRBJ2-7 TRBV2 ASRGQTYEQY
TRBJ2-7 TRBV2 ASSGTGAYEQY
TRBJ2-7 TRBV6-5 ASSPSGTSLNEQY
TRBJ2-5 TRBV3-1/TRBV3-2 ASGTPGGYQETQY
TRBJ2-4 TRBV11-2 ASSLDPGDRRTKNIQY
TRBJ1-2 TRBV6-5 ASRYTGGADYGYT
TRBJ1-1 TRBV19 ASSIDLFRGEAF
TRBJ2-5 TRBV2 ASRERARETQY
TRBJ2-5 TRBV23-1 ASSREGGETQY
TRBJ1-6 TRBV11-3 ASSSMGDYNSPLH
TRBJ2-2 TRBV2 AWGGYSGELF
TRBJ2-1 TRBV6-2/TRBV6-3 ASSRSGTSPYNEQF
TRBJ2-5 TRBV5-1 ASSLVPAMPQETQY
TRBJ2-5 TRBV4-1 ASSQGLSGATFQETQY